This TCR beta chain was captured by sequencing in a study of blood T cell repertoires in COVID-19. The data were produced by immunoSEQ multiplex PCR, yet TCRdb's version contains in-frame clones alone and is incomplete. The data contain roughly 120,000 clones, less than 85% of them singletons. Losses at the gene ends were 5 bases for V and 7 bases for J; bases not matched to a gene: 15. The CDR3 is 18 residues long. The germline V gene encodes CDR1 MNHNY and CDR2 SVGAGI (reference sequence). Specimen: peripheral blood. The rearrangement uses TRBV6-6 and TRBJ2-1; 12 nucleotides match TRBD1. This receptor was obtained from a woman aged 80 or over with acute or convalescent COVID-19. In DNA form, the CDR3 reads TGTGCCAGCAGTCCACAATCAGCCGGGACAGGGGGCTTAAATGAGCAGTTCTTC. It codes for CASSPQSAGTGGLNEQFF.